The 13 T cell receptor beta chains presented below share a single source sample, sequenced in a study of CD8 T cells in Susac syndrome. An amount of RNA that ranged from roughly 0.45 to 1 ug was reverse transcribed with random hexamers. Via MiXCR, TCRdb re-called the immunoSEQ multiplex PCR reads, giving one row per CDR3 protein. The data hold approximately 190,000 distinct CDR3 sequences, with about 91% observed a single time. Sequencing input: CD4+ T cells from PBMCs. The receptors were gathered from a human donor with Susac syndrome.

The rearrangement uses TRBV2 and TRBJ2-7, with 11 bases aligning to TRBD2. V gave up 9 bases and J gave up 5 bases; unmatched junction bases: 6. There are 13 residues in the CDR3. Looked up from germline, CDR1 is SNHLY and CDR2 is FYNNEI. CDR3 nucleotides: TGTGCCAGAACTAGCGGGAGTATGAACGAGCAGTACTTC. Translating it yields CARTSGSMNEQYF.

V usage is TRBV6-1 and J usage is TRBJ2-3, with 9 positions matching TRBD1. The CDR3 covers 14 residues. Unmatched junction bases numbered 7, after V lost 10 bases and J lost 2 bases. CDR1 is MNHNS, CDR2 SASEGT, per germline. CDR3 sequence reads: CANLGQGNTDTQYF. The CDR3, as DNA: TGTGCCAACCTAGGACAGGGGAACACAGATACGCAGTATTTT.

The chain joins TRBV20-1 to TRBJ2-1; TRBD2 matches at 10 bases. This CDR3 is built from 16 residues. CDR1 is DFQATT, CDR2 SNEGSKA, per germline (reference sequence). With V trimmed by 3 bases and J by 0 bases, 5 bases remained unmatched. CDR3 in DNA: TGCAGTGCTAGGGCTAGCGGGGGTGCCTCCTACAATGAGCAGTTCTTC. Translating gives CSARASGGASYNEQFF.

The chain employs TRBV19 and TRBJ2-7; maybe TRBD1 (5 bases). V lost 6 bases, J lost 5 bases, and 14 bases lay in between. Germline CDR1 reads LNHDA; CDR2 reads SQIVND (reference sequence). CDR3 length: 13 residues. CDR3 amino acids: CASRPTGYHEQYF. CDR3 nucleotides: TGTGCCAGTAGACCTACAGGCTACCACGAGCAGTACTTC.

There are a few counts of this clonotype. The chain is built from TRBV7-9 and TRBJ2-7, with no clear D. The germline gives CDR1 SEHNR, CDR2 FQNEAQ (reference sequence). The length of the CDR3 is 11 residues. Trimming took off 6 bases at V and 6 bases at J, with 9 bases between the two ends. The CDR3 bases are TGTGCCAGCAGTCTTGTCGCCGAGCAGTACTTC. This translates into CASSLVAEQYF.

This clonotype was detected once. The rearrangement joins TRBV28 to TRBJ2-3, with 10 bases aligning to TRBD1. The CDR3 covers 16 residues. The germline CDR1 and CDR2 sequences are MDHEN and SYDVKM. Germline trimming cut 1 base from V and 1 base from J; bases unmatched to any gene: 2. The CDR3 sequence: CASSLSGQGGTDTQYF. CDR3 coding DNA: TGTGCCAGCAGTTTATCAGGACAGGGGGGCACAGATACGCAGTATTTT.

The rearrangement uses TRBV6-2 or TRBV6-3 and TRBJ2-1, with D perhaps assigned TRBD1 or TRBD2 (5 bases each). Germline-derived CDR1 and CDR2 are MNHEY and SVGEGT. This CDR3 has 15 residues. Deletions cut 7 bases from V and 9 bases from J, with 22 bases between. The CDR3 coding sequence is TGTGCCAGCACCCCGTACGCTCTTTTTGGGGGTGAGCAGTTCTTC. Translation: CASTPYALFGGEQFF.

V gene TRBV28 combines with J gene TRBJ1-1; TRBD1 matches at 7 bases. J was trimmed by 6 bases and V by 7 bases; bases with no gene match: 11. The V gene's germline CDR1 is MDHEN and CDR2 SYDVKM. CDR3 length: 14 amino acids. The CDR3 bases are TGTGCCAGCAACCCTAACGACAGGGTCGCTGAAGCTTTCTTT. It codes for CASNPNDRVAEAFF.

V gene TRBV20-1 combines with J gene TRBJ1-1, with unresolved D. Germline V gene lookup returns CDR1 DFQATT and CDR2 SNEGSKA (reference sequence). The CDR3 loop spans 16 amino acids. V was trimmed by 6 bases and J by 0 bases, leaving 20 bases between them. The CDR3 loop reads CSAEPLKPGMNTEAFF. The CDR3 DNA is TGCAGTGCGGAACCATTGAAGCCTGGCATGAACACTGAAGCTTTCTTT.

This chain uses TRBV7-3 with TRBJ2-3; 8 nucleotides align to TRBD2. The J segment lost 0 bases and the V segment lost 4 bases, leaving 3 bases of the junction unmatched. Germline V gives CDR1 SGHTA, CDR2 FQGTGA. This CDR3 is 15 amino acids long. The CDR3 nucleotides read TGTGCCAGCAGCTCAGCTAGCGGGAGCACAGATACGCAGTATTTT. Protein product: CASSSASGSTDTQYF. Full variable domain (missing parts from reference TRBV7-3 and TRBJ2-3): GAGVSQTPSNKVTEKGKYVELRCDPISGHTALYWYRQSLGQGPEFLIYFQGTGAADDSGLPNDRFFAVRPEGSVSTLKIQRTERGDSAVYLCASSSASGSTDTQYFGPGTRLTVL.

The rearrangement links TRBV28 to TRBJ1-5, with 8 bases fitting TRBD1. The CDR3 is made up of 14 amino acids. Germline V gene lookup returns CDR1 MDHEN and CDR2 SYDVKM. V shed 6 bases, J shed 2 bases, and the junction held 3 bases outside the gene matches. In nucleotides, the CDR3 is TGTGCCAGCAGGAGGGGACAGGGCAATCAGCCCCAGCATTTT. Its translation is CASRRGQGNQPQHF. The full variable domain, with the rest looked up from reference TRBV28 and TRBJ1-5, is DVKVTQSSRYLVKRTGEKVFLECVQDMDHENMFWYRQDPGLGLRLIYFSYDVKMKEKGDIPEGYSVSREKKERFSLILESASTNQTSMYLCASRRGQGNQPQHFGDGTRLSIL.

The chain recombines TRBV5-1 with TRBJ2-7; no reliable D call. Trimming removed 0 bases at V and 7 bases at J, with 14 bases between. Germline CDR1 reads SGHRS; CDR2 reads YFSETQ. The CDR3 extends over 14 amino acids. CDR3 nucleotide sequence: TGCGCCAGCAGCTTGGGACGGAGCTTTGGGGAGCAGTACTTC. This gives the protein CASSLGRSFGEQYF.

This chain joins TRBV27 and TRBJ1-2, with D possibly TRBD1 on 6 matching bases. The germline V and J ends were trimmed by 3 bases and 2 bases, with 16 bases remaining between them. The length of the CDR3 is 16 residues. In germline, CDR1 is MNHEY, CDR2 SMNVEV (reference sequence). In nucleotides, the CDR3 is TGTGCCAGCAGTTTGGGGCTTGGGGGCGGGAACTATGGCTACACCTTC. Protein: CASSLGLGGGNYGYTF.